This TCR beta chain appears in the sequencing data of a study of graft-versus-host responses after intestinal transplantation. Looking at the study overall: Grafts were multivisceral, liver-intestinal, or isolated intestinal. Tacrolimus plus steroids were given to all recipients for approximately 3 years, preceded by anti-thymocyte globulin induction. General study results and limits: Some patients had graft-donor T cell macrochimerism. In their allografts, the ratios of graft-versus-host to host-versus-graft T cell clones were high. Some GvH clones appeared in ileal mucosa or blood before recipient bone marrow.

Clones were read by immunoSEQ multiplex PCR, and TCRdb kept only the in-frame ones, dropping some. In the table there are fewer than 85,000 clones, approximately 93% of which are singletons. Concerning this clone: The antigen is unknown.

The V end lost 3 bases, the J end lost 1 base, and 15 bases lay between the germline ends. This CDR3 is built from 16 residues. Germline CDR1 is MGHRA and CDR2 is YSYEKL. This chain links TRBV4-1 with TRBJ2-5, with a tentative D call TRBD1 (6 bases). The sample in question was unstimulated CD8+ T cells sorted from spleen or lymph node cells, obtained before intestinal transplant. The source is a human donor who received an intestinal transplant. Written as DNA, the CDR3 is TGCGCCAGCAGCCAGGTGCCTCGGGACACCCAAGAGACCCAGTACTTC. Translation gives CASSQVPRDTQETQYF.